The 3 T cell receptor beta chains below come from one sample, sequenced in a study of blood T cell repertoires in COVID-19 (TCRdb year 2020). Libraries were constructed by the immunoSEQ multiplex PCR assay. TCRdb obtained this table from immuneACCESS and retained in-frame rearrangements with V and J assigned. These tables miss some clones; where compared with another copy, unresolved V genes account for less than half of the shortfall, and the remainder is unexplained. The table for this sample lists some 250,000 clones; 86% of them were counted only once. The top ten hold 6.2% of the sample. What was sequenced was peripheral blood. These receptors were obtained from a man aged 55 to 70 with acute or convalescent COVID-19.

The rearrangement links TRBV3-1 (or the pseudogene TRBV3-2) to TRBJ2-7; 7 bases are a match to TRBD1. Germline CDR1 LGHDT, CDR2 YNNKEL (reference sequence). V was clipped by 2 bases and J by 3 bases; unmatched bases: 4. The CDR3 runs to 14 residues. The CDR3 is CASSQLRDSYEQYF. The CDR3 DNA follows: TGTGCCAGCAGCCAACTCCGGGACAGCTACGAGCAGTACTTC.

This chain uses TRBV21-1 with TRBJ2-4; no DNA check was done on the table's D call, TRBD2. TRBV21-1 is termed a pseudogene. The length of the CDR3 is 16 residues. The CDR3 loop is CASSKGWGLAKNIQYF. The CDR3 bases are TGTGCCAGCAGCAAAGGATGGGGACTAGCCAAAAACATTCAGTACTTC.

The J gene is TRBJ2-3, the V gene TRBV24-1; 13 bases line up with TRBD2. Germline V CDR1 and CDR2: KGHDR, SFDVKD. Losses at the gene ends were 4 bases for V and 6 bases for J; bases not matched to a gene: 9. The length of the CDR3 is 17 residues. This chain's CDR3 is CATSDQGTSGTGDTQYF. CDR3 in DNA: TGTGCCACCAGTGACCAAGGGACTAGCGGGACAGGGGATACGCAGTATTTT.